A selection of T cell receptor beta chains follows, all from one sample in a study of CD8+ T cells in alopecia areata. Sequenced by immunoSEQ multiplex PCR; TCRdb stores in-frame clones only, minus some. The sample consists of about 97,000 clones, about two fifths of them appearing once. The sample was CD4+ T cells sorted from blood. These receptor sequences come from a human donor with alopecia areata. Each CDR3 is given with its conserved first and last residue. The D gene is left open where the match is weak. Not all rows give a size; the values are once, few, many and, for expanded clones, a class.

>TRBJ2-6|18|TRBV19|NA|NA
CASREDSSHHSGANVLTF
TGTGCCAGTAGGGAAGACAGTAGCCACCACTCTGGGGCCAACGTCCTGACTTTC
>TRBJ2-7|16|TRBV25-1|TRBD2|NA
CASSELRLAENYEQYF
TGTGCCAGCAGTGAACTCCGGCTAGCGGAGAACTACGAGCAGTACTTC
>TRBJ2-6|16|TRBV7-9|NA|NA
CASSRQGATGANVLTF
TGTGCCAGCAGCCGCCAAGGGGCAACTGGGGCCAACGTCCTGACTTTC
>TRBJ2-3|15|TRBV4-3|TRBD2|NA
CASSQDVAGADTQYF
TGCGCCAGCAGCCAAGATGTAGCGGGGGCAGATACGCAGTATTTT
>TRBJ2-3|14|TRBV5-5|TRBD1|medium-sized
CASSSRTGTDTQYF
TGTGCCAGCAGCTCCCGGACAGGGACAGATACGCAGTATTTT
>TRBJ2-3|14|TRBV29-1|TRBD2|NA
CSVDPSGVTDTQYF
TGCAGCGTTGATCCTAGCGGGGTTACAGATACGCAGTATTTT
>TRBJ2-7|16|TRBV5-1|TRBD2|NA
CASRGLAGLSSYEQYF
TGCGCCAGCAGAGGTCTAGCGGGGCTTAGCTCCTACGAGCAGTACTTC
>TRBJ1-2|15|TRBV27|TRBD1|few
CASSTRTGSNYGYTF
TGTGCCAGCAGCACCCGGACAGGGTCGAACTATGGCTACACCTTC
>TRBJ1-2|14|TRBV7-2|NA|few
CASSLAGTYYGYTF
TGTGCCAGCAGCTTGGCAGGGACTTATTATGGCTACACCTTC
>TRBJ2-7|14|TRBV29-1|TRBD2|NA
CSVAGTSGIYEQYF
TGCAGCGTCGCCGGGACTAGCGGGATCTACGAGCAGTACTTC
>TRBJ2-1|13|TRBV7-2|NA|NA
CASSLELSSGQFF
TGTGCCAGCAGCTTAGAGTTGAGTAGTGGACAGTTCTTC
>TRBJ2-1|15|TRBV5-4|NA|NA
CASSLVRGSYNEQFF
TGTGCCAGCAGCTTGGTGCGCGGCTCCTACAATGAGCAGTTCTTC
>TRBJ2-3|14|TRBV1|NA|NA
CTSSQDLEADTQYF
TGCACCAGCAGCCAAGACCTGGAAGCAGATACGCAGTATTTT
>TRBJ2-3|12|TRBV30|NA|once
CAWSVLGNVEYF
TGTGCCTGGAGTGTACTAGGGAACGTGGAGTATTTT
>TRBJ2-4|14|TRBV2|NA|NA
CASRTGLAKNIQYF
TGTGCCAGCAGGACAGGACTAGCCAAAAACATTCAGTACTTC
>TRBJ1-5|14|TRBV4-2|NA|NA
CASSQEVGGQPQHF
TGTGCCAGCAGCCAAGAGGTAGGGGGTCAGCCCCAGCATTTT
>TRBJ2-1|15|TRBV14|TRBD2|few
CASSLRLAGGNEQFF
TGTGCCAGCAGCCTCAGACTAGCGGGGGGGAATGAGCAGTTCTTC
>TRBJ1-3|13|TRBV7-8|TRBD1|few
CASGTGAGNTIYF
TGTGCCAGCGGGACAGGGGCTGGAAACACCATATATTTT
>TRBJ2-4|15|TRBV5-1|TRBD1|few
CASSWGQGANNIQYF
TGCGCCAGCAGCTGGGGACAGGGGGCGAATAACATTCAGTACTTC
>TRBJ2-2|15|TRBV6-6|NA|once
CASSYEGGRPGELFF
TGTGCCAGCAGTTACGAGGGGGGGCGGCCCGGGGAGCTGTTTTTT
>TRBJ2-7|15|TRBV7-9|TRBD2|NA
CASSEGRLATYEQYF
TGTGCCAGCAGCGAAGGGAGACTAGCAACCTACGAGCAGTACTTC
>TRBJ2-7|17|TRBV5-1|TRBD2|NA
CASSLETGTTLTYEQYF
TGCGCCAGCAGCTTGGAGACCGGGACTACCCTAACCTACGAGCAGTACTTC
>TRBJ2-7|13|TRBV25-1|TRBD1|NA
CASLRGLQDEQYF
TGTGCCAGCCTCAGGGGGCTTCAGGACGAGCAGTACTTC
>TRBJ2-7|15|TRBV5-1|TRBD2|once
CASSLGRGRTNEQYF
TGCGCCAGCAGCTTGGGCCGCGGGAGGACCAACGAGCAGTACTTC
>TRBJ2-1|14|TRBV11-2|NA|NA
CASAPNTGIYEQFF
TGTGCCAGCGCGCCAAACACGGGGATTTATGAGCAGTTCTTC
>TRBJ2-3|15|TRBV7-8|NA|NA
CASSLQGFRADTQYF
TGTGCCAGCAGCCTTCAGGGGTTTCGCGCAGATACGCAGTATTTT
>TRBJ2-5|17|TRBV4-3|TRBD2|NA
CASSQEWASGGRETQYF
TGCGCCAGCAGCCAAGAATGGGCTAGCGGGGGCCGGGAGACCCAGTACTTC
>TRBJ2-5|15|TRBV7-3|NA|NA
CASSLGLAPQETQYF
TGTGCCAGCAGCTTAGGTCTAGCGCCCCAAGAGACCCAGTACTTC
>TRBJ2-7|13|TRBV5-1|NA|many
CASSLAGHREQYF
TGCGCCAGCAGCTTGGCCGGACATCGCGAGCAGTACTTC
>TRBJ2-7|15|TRBV7-9|NA|few
CASSARPGGTYEQYF
TGTGCCAGCAGCGCCAGACCCGGCGGGACCTACGAGCAGTACTTC
>TRBJ2-7|13|TRBV6-5|NA|NA
CASVPGREYEQYF
TGTGCCAGCGTCCCGGGGAGAGAGTACGAGCAGTACTTC
>TRBJ1-2|17|TRBV4-1|TRBD1|NA
CASSQSRDRGPMSGYTF
TGCGCCAGCAGCCAATCCCGGGACAGGGGGCCGATGTCTGGCTACACCTTC
>TRBJ2-7|15|TRBV11-1|TRBD1|NA
CASSRRDRVRYEQYF
TGTGCCAGCAGCCGTCGGGACAGGGTGCGCTACGAGCAGTACTTC
>TRBJ2-5|14|TRBV29-1|NA|few
CSVERTLGTETQYF
TGCAGCGTTGAACGAACCTTGGGGACTGAGACCCAGTACTTC
>TRBJ2-1|15|TRBV5-1|TRBD2|NA
CASSLLPSGLDEQFF
TGCGCCAGCAGCTTGCTCCCTAGCGGTCTGGATGAGCAGTTCTTC
>TRBJ2-7|15|TRBV5-1|NA|NA
CASSLASGNTYEQYF
TGCGCCAGCAGCTTGGCGTCAGGGAATACCTACGAGCAGTACTTC
>TRBJ2-1|12|TRBV10-3|NA|medium-sized
CAIKGGSHEQFF
TGTGCCATAAAGGGGGGGTCCCATGAGCAGTTCTTC
>TRBJ1-5|14|TRBV7-8|NA|few
CASSLEPGNQPQHF
TGTGCCAGCAGCTTAGAGCCTGGGAATCAGCCCCAGCATTTT
>TRBJ1-1|15|TRBV27|TRBD1|NA
CASSPYRGMNTEAFF
TGTGCCAGCAGTCCCTACAGGGGAATGAACACTGAAGCTTTCTTT
>TRBJ2-3|13|TRBV7-9|TRBD1|few
CASSVGTGVSQYF
TGTGCCAGCAGCGTCGGGACAGGGGTGTCGCAGTATTTT
>TRBJ1-2|13|TRBV29-1|NA|NA
CSVGTAHFYGYTF
TGCAGCGTTGGGACAGCTCACTTCTATGGCTACACCTTC
>TRBJ2-1|13|TRBV28|NA|few
CASRGPGVDEQFF
TGTGCCAGCAGGGGACCCGGGGTCGATGAGCAGTTCTTC
>TRBJ2-7|16|TRBV7-9|TRBD2|NA
CASSLAPLAGRGEQYF
TGTGCCAGCAGCTTAGCTCCCCTCGCAGGGAGGGGCGAGCAGTACTTC
>TRBJ2-1|16|TRBV19|TRBD2|NA
CASSVTGTSGYNEQFF
TGTGCCAGTAGTGTTACCGGGACTAGCGGTTACAATGAGCAGTTCTTC
>TRBJ2-3|14|TRBV2|TRBD1|NA
CASSLDRGLDTQYF
TGTGCCAGCAGCCTGGACAGGGGTTTGGATACGCAGTATTTT
>TRBJ2-7|13|TRBV9|NA|NA
CASSVQGTARQYF
TGTGCCAGCAGCGTACAAGGGACCGCGCGGCAGTACTTC
>TRBJ2-5|16|TRBV4-2|NA|NA
CASSQDDLEGSETQYF
TGTGCCAGCAGCCAAGATGATCTGGAGGGGTCAGAGACCCAGTACTTC
>TRBJ2-5|15|TRBV5-1|TRBD1|NA
CASSYRDRAQETQYF
TGCGCCAGCAGCTACCGGGACAGGGCTCAAGAGACCCAGTACTTC
>TRBJ2-7|12|TRBV5-1|TRBD2|NA
CASSLDGSGRYF
TGCGCCAGCAGCTTGGATGGTAGCGGGAGGTACTTC
>TRBJ2-2|16|TRBV29-1|NA|few
CSVDSIPTSGTGELFF
TGCAGCGTTGATTCTATTCCAACCTCGGGCACCGGGGAGCTGTTTTTT
>TRBJ1-5|14|TRBV2|TRBD1|NA
CASSPEQGYQPQHF
TGTGCCAGCAGCCCCGAACAGGGGTATCAGCCCCAGCATTTT
>TRBJ2-1|15|TRBV19|NA|NA
CATSGEGSSYNEQFF
TGTGCCACCTCAGGAGAGGGAAGCTCCTACAATGAGCAGTTCTTC
>TRBJ2-7|15|TRBV5-4|TRBD2|few
CASSLSPGGSYEQYF
TGTGCCAGCAGCTTGAGTCCGGGCGGGAGTTACGAGCAGTACTTC
>TRBJ1-5|15|TRBV6-5|TRBD1|NA
CASSLDRGGRQPQHF
TGTGCCAGCAGTTTAGACAGGGGAGGCAGGCAGCCCCAGCATTTT
>TRBJ2-7|13|TRBV2|NA|NA
CASSEGVSYEQYF
TGTGCCAGCAGTGAAGGGGTCTCCTACGAGCAGTACTTC